This T cell receptor (beta chain) was captured in a study of blood T cell repertoires in COVID-19 (dated by TCRdb to about 2020). Background for the entire study: The collaborator samples originated in the United States, Italy and Spain and spanned the acute and convalescent phases of COVID-19. Where available, HLA class I and class II types were taken from metadata supplied by the sample provider and were not determined by assay-based typing. The material from the prospective study consisted of cDNA or gDNA derived from T cells, B-cell-depleted T cells, or PBMCs. Samples came from the ongoing ImmuneRACE study (first 160 participants) plus 1,254 subjects from 6 global collaborators. The repertoires were made available in a free public database intended to serve as a resource for research on the immune response to SARS-CoV-2. Sample metadata almost always included a de-identified subject ID, COVID-19 status, age in years and sex. Deeply sampled blood TCRbeta repertoires from subjects exposed to, actively infected with, or recovered from COVID-19 were included in the dataset. General conclusions and limits of the study: How much clinical and demographic metadata was included differed by source and by participant, and the metadata was provided uncurated.

The immunoSEQ Assay, a bias-controlled multiplex PCR, was used to amplify TCRbeta CDR3 regions from genomic DNA. Turning to the authors' computational methods: Nucleated cell counts per sample were estimated from amplification of reference gene primers within the assay. To quantify the absolute abundance of each unique TCRbeta CDR3 rearrangement, sequence reads were collapsed and filtered. For each sample, productive Simpson clonality was calculated as the square root of Simpson's diversity index across productive rearrangements. Held by TCRdb, this immuneACCESS table contains in-frame sequences only and omits some clones. Under half of the omission traces to an unresolved V gene where checked; the cause of the rest is unknown. V and J calls and clone size are those listed in that table; D and trimming were worked out from the DNA. Across this sample there are under 90,000 clones, with roughly 84% seen only once. More than 2.5% of the sample is taken by the ten largest.

The collaborating institutions used their own protocols to collect whole blood in K2EDTA tubes. Collaborator samples were shipped for TCRbeta analysis as frozen whole blood, isolated PBMCs, or DNA extracted from either sample type. About this clone itself: There is no known antigen for this receptor. Per-base qualities were not stored, and no clone one base away is much larger.

Reading the germline V gene gives CDR1 SNHLY and CDR2 FYNNEI. The CDR3 runs 15 residues from the cysteine to the phenylalanine. The only DNA kept is the CDR3, 45 bases in frame from the first base. V is pruned by 8 bases and J by 5 bases, leaving 11 bases of the junction without a gene match. This clonotype was obtained from a man between 65 and 85 years old with active or convalescent COVID-19. The sequencing input was peripheral blood. The sequence is built from TRBV2 and TRBJ2-1; 8 bases in the junction line up with TRBD2. The CDR3 region: CASLIAGGYDNEQFF. The bases read TGTGCCAGCCTCATCGCGGGAGGTTACGACAATGAGCAGTTCTTC.